The sequence of this T cell receptor beta chain was determined in a study of shared clonotypes between healthy human individuals. The study drew all its donors from Caucasian adults living in Nashville, Tennessee. Genomic DNA from each subset was divided evenly over several immunoSEQ plates. Sequencing was performed on unsorted PBMC DNA using ten immunoSEQ deep assay plates. Profiling relied on immunoSEQ multiplex PCR, and the TCRdb table lists in-frame clones only, not all of them. The table includes fewer than 600,000 clones, around 77% detected once. Germline loops: CDR1 KGHSH, CDR2 LQKENI. This CDR3 comprises 16 residues. Unmatched junction bases numbered 10, after V lost 0 bases and J lost 6 bases.

The rearrangement joins TRBV18 to TRBJ2-7; 8 bases fit TRBD1. The sequenced sample consisted of PBMCs. The receptor was derived from a woman aged 40 to 50 in good health. Some clones in this sample may be carry-over from other donors' samples. This CDR3 reads CASSPPGTGSVGEQYF. In DNA form, the CDR3 reads TGTGCCAGCTCACCACCAGGGACAGGTTCTGTTGGCGAGCAGTACTTC.